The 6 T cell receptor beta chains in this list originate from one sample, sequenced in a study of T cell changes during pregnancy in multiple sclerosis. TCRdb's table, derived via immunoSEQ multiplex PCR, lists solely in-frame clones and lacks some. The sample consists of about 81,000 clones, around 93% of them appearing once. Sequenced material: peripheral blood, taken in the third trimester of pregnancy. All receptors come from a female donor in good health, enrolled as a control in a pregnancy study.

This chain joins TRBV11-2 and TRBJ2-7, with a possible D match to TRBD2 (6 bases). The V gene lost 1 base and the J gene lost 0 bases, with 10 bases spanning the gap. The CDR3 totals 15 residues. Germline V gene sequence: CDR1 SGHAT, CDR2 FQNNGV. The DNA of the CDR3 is TGTGCCAGCAGCTTAGTGGCGGGGTTCTCCTACGAGCAGTACTTC. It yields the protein CASSLVAGFSYEQYF.

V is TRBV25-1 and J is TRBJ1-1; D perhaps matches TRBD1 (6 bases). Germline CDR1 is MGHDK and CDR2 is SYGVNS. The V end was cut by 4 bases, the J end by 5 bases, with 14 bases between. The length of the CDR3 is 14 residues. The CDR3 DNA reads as TGTGCCAGCAGTGTTGGGGGCCGTTATACTGAAGCTTTCTTT. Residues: CASSVGGRYTEAFF.

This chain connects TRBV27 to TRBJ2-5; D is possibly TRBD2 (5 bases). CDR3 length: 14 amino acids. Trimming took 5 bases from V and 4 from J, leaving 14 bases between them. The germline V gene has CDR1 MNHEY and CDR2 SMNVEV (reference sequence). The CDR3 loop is CASSPHRRGETQYF. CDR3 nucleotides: TGTGCCAGCAGTCCCCACCGCCGGGGAGAGACCCAGTACTTC.

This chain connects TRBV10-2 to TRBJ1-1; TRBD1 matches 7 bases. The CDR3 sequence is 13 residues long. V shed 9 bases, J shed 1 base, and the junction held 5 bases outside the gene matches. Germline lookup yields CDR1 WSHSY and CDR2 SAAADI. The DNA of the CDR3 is TGCGCCAGTTCTAGACAGGGGAACACTGAAGCTTTCTTT. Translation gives CASSRQGNTEAFF.

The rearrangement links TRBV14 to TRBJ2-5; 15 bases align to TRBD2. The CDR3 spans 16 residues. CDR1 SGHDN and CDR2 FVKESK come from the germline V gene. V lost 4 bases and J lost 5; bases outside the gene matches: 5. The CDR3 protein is CASSPGLAGGTETQYF. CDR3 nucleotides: TGTGCCAGCAGCCCGGGACTAGCGGGAGGTACGGAGACCCAGTACTTC.

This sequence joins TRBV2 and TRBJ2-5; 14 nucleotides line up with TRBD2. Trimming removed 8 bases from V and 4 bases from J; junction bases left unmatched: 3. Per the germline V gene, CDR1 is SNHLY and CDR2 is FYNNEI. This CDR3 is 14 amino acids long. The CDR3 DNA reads TGTGCCAGCTCTGGGACTAGCGGGAGAGAGACCCAGTACTTC. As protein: CASSGTSGRETQYF.